This passage covers 5 T cell receptor beta chains from one sample sequenced in a study of blood T cells in healthy people across ages. A second about 6 to 12 cycle PCR used barcoded and J-beta primers. MiXCR, run by TCRdb on the 5' RACE reads, gives a single entry per CDR3 protein. The sample lists about 1.8 million distinct CDR3 sequences; about 49% were seen once. Sample: blood. These TCRs come from a woman in her forties in good health.

V is TRBV7-2 and J is TRBJ2-5, with no clear D. Germline CDR1 SGHTA, CDR2 FQGNSA. Trimming removed 5 bases at V and 0 bases at J, with 7 bases between. The CDR3 is 13 residues long. The CDR3 DNA sequence: TGTGCCAGCAGCGTACTTAACCAAGAGACCCAGTACTTC. Protein: CASSVLNQETQYF.

This clonotype was detected only a few times. The rearrangement uses TRBV6-2 or TRBV6-3 and TRBJ2-7; D remains unclear. Looked up from germline, CDR1 is MNHEY and CDR2 is SVGEGT. Trimming shortened V by 6 bases and J by 2 bases, and 17 bases separated the two germline ends. This CDR3 comprises 15 residues. The CDR3 DNA is TGTGCCAGCAGAGAAACCGGACGGAACCCCTACGAGCAGTACTTC. It yields the protein CASRETGRNPYEQYF.

The chain links TRBV7-2 to TRBJ2-3; the D gene is possibly TRBD1 (5 bases). This CDR3 spans 15 amino acids. The V end lost 0 bases, the J end lost 1 base, and 8 bases lay between the germline ends. Germline lookup yields CDR1 SGHTA and CDR2 FQGNSA. The CDR3 spells CASSLAPQGTDTQYF. The CDR3 DNA follows: TGTGCCAGCAGCTTAGCGCCACAGGGCACAGATACGCAGTATTTT.

This sequence joins TRBV5-1 and TRBJ2-7; no firm D call. V was cut by 0 bases and J by 5 bases, with 6 bases left in between. The CDR3 runs to 12 residues. Germline CDR1 reads SGHRS; CDR2 reads YFSETQ. CDR3 sequence: CASSLVQDEQYF. In DNA form, the CDR3 reads TGCGCCAGCAGCTTGGTACAAGACGAGCAGTACTTC.

This clonotype turned up a few times. This sequence joins TRBV20-1 and TRBJ2-5, with TRBD2 matching over 11 bases. V was pared by 3 bases and J by 11 bases, with 11 bases of the junction left unmatched. CDR1 and CDR2 (germline): DFQATT, SNEGSKA (reference sequence). CDR3 length equals 14 residues. The CDR3 region has the DNA TGCAGTGCTAGCCCTTCTCTAGCGGGGGGAGTGCAGTACTTC. Its protein is CSASPSLAGGVQYF.